What follows is one T cell receptor (beta chain) and its context. In its sample, this clone was seen a few times. Its target antigen remains unknown. One base away there is no much larger clone; base qualities are not given. This entry comes from a study of beta chain features in type 1 diabetes (dated by TCRdb to the late 2010s). For the study in its entirety: Mean age, gender distribution, total cell number and subset yield were not different between patients and healthy donors. Across all samples, some 100,000,000 sorted cells were examined, and cell number per subset correlated strongly with RNA yield. Naive and central memory subsets were obtained from all 30 or so donors, but regulatory and stem cell-like memory subsets were isolated from only 8 patients and about eight healthy donors. In the study, TCRB repertoires of sorted circulating CD4+ T cell subsets from recently diagnosed type 1 diabetes patients were compared with those of matched healthy donors. Overall study results and their limits: In all four CD4+ subsets, TCRB CDR3 length was moderately but significantly shorter in type 1 diabetes patients. At VDJ recombination sites, type 1 diabetes patients had fewer insertions and more deleted nucleotides, which implies abnormalities in thymic rearrangement. Because cDNA was sequenced instead of genomic DNA, activated cells with high expression could be over-represented, although the groups did not differ in activation or CD3 levels. Naive, central memory and regulatory TCRB repertoires appeared more similar among patients than among healthy donors. HLA sub-analyses involved small numbers of individuals, so any influence of HLA type on TCRB rearrangement remained unresolved. Shorter templates might have been favored by PCR, but patient and control samples were amplified and corrected together, so both groups would have been affected equally by any skew.

The entire amount of isolated RNA was reverse transcribed using the High Capacity cDNA Reverse Transcription Kit, so the sequenced TCRB transcripts were expressed ones. Deep immunoSEQ sequencing was applied to naive, central memory and regulatory T cell samples, giving an average of about 3.4 million total reads per sample. Sorted cells were lysed in RLT buffer, and RNA was extracted using DNase-treated RNeasy Micro or Mini kits according to cell number. Each cell subset was processed on its own to prevent cross-contamination, while patient and healthy donor samples were processed together. The immunoSEQ multiplex PCR was used to amplify TCRB sequences from cDNA, yielding 87-bp fragments that span the CDR3 region. The amplicons were sequenced using the Illumina HiSeq platform. The paper's data handling went like this. PCR bias was computationally corrected using synthetic template baselines, reads within Hamming distance 2 were collapsed, and singletons that could not be merged were discarded. By aligning reads against IMGT, V, D and J genes, CDR3 length, and insertions or deletions at six rearrangement sites were assigned. Within each subset, clonotype counts were normalized to sorted cell number, and only after that were true diversity and Gini coefficients computed with the tcR R package. The overlap coefficient, calculated on TCRB nucleotide sequences, was used to measure repertoire sharing. Out-of-frame TCRB sequences from naive cells were analyzed to stand in for the pre-selection repertoire. Here the immuneACCESS table is served through TCRdb, limited to in-frame sequences with V and J called. Missing clones are a known gap in these copies; in checked studies unresolved V genes cover under half, and the rest lacks a known reason. V, J and clone size derive from that table, while D and trimming were established from the DNA sequence. For this sample the table gives 970,000 or so clones, of which roughly 17% were detected only once. The ten largest clones represent 0.02% to 0.025% of the sample.

Trimming removed 0 bases from V and 9 bases from J; the gene matches leave 7 bases unexplained. The germline V gene yields LGHNA for CDR1 and YNFKEQ for CDR2. Measured from the cysteine to the phenylalanine, the CDR3 is 16 residues long. Only CDR3 DNA remains: 48 bases, in frame from the first base. From each donor, a single peripheral blood sample of 95 to 150 mL on average was drawn into heparinised tubes. Using a panel that included CD45RO, CCR7, CD25, CD127, CD95 and CD27, naive, central memory, regulatory and stem cell-like memory CD4+ T cells were sorted on a BD FACSAria II. All sorted populations exceeded 95% purity. PBMCs were separated immediately by Lymphoprep density gradient centrifugation and were stained directly, without being cultured. So that batch effects would be minimized, each experiment stained and sorted samples in pairs, pairing one healthy donor with one patient.

The receptor comes from a woman under 30 in good health. The sequence joins TRBV4-2 to TRBJ2-1, with 11 bases matching TRBD2. The sample consisted of naive CD4+ T cells from blood. The cell subset or site label for this specimen denotes: true naive CD4+ T cells. The nucleotide sequence reads as follows: TGTGCCAGCAGCCAAGATTTAGCGGGAGGGCTGGGTGAGCAGTTCTTC. This codes for CASSQDLAGGLGEQFF.